This T cell receptor (beta chain) was observed in a study of blood T cells in healthy people across ages. Findings and caveats of the study: As age increased, TCR beta diversity per million T cells fell in a roughly linear fashion.

Turning to this clonotype: What it binds is not known.

The second PCR ran roughly 7 to 11 cycles with a sample-barcoded 5' primer and J-beta primers. TCRdb ran MiXCR on the 5' RACE reads and lists one entry per CDR3 protein. This table holds hundreds of thousands of distinct CDR3 sequences, around 25% found once. This sample also belongs to another study, concerning T cells of mothers and their children. Per that paper: Each mother yielded more than 9.5 million TCR beta CDR3 reads. Each child yielded about 3 million reads.

The TCR sequence derives from a boy younger than 18 in good health. The sequenced sample consisted of blood.

The CDR3 DNA reads as TGCGCCAGCAGCCACCTCCCCCGTCTATCGAATGAAAAACTGTTTTTT. Its translation: CASSHLPRLSNEKLFF. The chain carries TRBV4-1 and TRBJ1-4, with D uncertain. Per germline, CDR1 MGHRA and CDR2 YSYEKL. Between the trimmed V and J ends, which lost 3 bases and 5 bases, there was a span of 16 bases. The CDR3 sequence is 16 residues long.